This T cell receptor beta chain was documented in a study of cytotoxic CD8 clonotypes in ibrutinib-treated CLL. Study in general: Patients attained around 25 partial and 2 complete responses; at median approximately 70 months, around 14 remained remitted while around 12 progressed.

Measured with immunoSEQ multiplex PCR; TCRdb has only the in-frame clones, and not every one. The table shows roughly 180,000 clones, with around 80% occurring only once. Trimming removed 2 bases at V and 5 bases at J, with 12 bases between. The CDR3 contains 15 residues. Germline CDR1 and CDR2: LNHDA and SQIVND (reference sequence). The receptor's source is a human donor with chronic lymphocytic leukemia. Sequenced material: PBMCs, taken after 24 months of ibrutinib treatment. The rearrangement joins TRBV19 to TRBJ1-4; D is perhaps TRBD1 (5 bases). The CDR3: CASSIRPRGNEKLFF. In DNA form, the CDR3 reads TGTGCCAGTAGTATAAGACCCCGGGGGAATGAAAAACTGTTTTTT.